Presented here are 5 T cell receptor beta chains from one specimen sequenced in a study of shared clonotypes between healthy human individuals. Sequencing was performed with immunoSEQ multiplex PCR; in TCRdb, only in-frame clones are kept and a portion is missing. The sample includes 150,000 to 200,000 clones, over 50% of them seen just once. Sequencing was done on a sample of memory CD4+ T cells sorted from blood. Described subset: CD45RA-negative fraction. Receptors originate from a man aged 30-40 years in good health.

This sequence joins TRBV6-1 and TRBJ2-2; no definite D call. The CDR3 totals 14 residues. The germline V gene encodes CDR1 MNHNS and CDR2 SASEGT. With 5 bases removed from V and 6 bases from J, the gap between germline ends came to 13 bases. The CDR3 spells CASSPSPFAGELFF. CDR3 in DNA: TGTGCCAGCAGTCCCAGTCCGTTCGCCGGGGAGCTGTTTTTT.

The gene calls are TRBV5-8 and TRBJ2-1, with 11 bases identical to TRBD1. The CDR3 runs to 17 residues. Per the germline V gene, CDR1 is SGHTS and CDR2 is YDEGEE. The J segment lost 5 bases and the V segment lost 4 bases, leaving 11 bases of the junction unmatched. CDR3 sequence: CASSPSPGTGGDNEQFF. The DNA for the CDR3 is TGTGCCAGCAGCCCCTCCCCCGGGACAGGGGGTGACAATGAGCAGTTCTTC.

The CDR3 DNA is TGTGCCAGCAGTGAGCTGGCTAGCGGATACAATGAGCAGTTCTTC. It is translated as CASSELASGYNEQFF. The chain uses TRBV2 and TRBJ2-1; TRBD2 matches 7 bases. In germline, CDR1 is SNHLY, CDR2 FYNNEI. The trim removed 3 bases at V and 4 bases at J, leaving 6 bases unmatched. There are 15 residues in the CDR3.

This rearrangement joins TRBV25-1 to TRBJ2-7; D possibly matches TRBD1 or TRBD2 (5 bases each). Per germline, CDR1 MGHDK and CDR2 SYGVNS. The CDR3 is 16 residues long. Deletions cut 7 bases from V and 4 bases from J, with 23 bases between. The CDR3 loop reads CASTPTARGTGYEQYF. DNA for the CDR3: TGTGCCAGCACCCCGACGGCCCGGGGTACAGGATACGAGCAGTACTTC.

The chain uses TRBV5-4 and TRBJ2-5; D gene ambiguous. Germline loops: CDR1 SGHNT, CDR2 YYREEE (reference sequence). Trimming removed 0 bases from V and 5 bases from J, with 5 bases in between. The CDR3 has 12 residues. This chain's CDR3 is CASSLARETQYF. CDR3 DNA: TGTGCCAGCAGCTTGGCCCGGGAGACCCAGTACTTC.